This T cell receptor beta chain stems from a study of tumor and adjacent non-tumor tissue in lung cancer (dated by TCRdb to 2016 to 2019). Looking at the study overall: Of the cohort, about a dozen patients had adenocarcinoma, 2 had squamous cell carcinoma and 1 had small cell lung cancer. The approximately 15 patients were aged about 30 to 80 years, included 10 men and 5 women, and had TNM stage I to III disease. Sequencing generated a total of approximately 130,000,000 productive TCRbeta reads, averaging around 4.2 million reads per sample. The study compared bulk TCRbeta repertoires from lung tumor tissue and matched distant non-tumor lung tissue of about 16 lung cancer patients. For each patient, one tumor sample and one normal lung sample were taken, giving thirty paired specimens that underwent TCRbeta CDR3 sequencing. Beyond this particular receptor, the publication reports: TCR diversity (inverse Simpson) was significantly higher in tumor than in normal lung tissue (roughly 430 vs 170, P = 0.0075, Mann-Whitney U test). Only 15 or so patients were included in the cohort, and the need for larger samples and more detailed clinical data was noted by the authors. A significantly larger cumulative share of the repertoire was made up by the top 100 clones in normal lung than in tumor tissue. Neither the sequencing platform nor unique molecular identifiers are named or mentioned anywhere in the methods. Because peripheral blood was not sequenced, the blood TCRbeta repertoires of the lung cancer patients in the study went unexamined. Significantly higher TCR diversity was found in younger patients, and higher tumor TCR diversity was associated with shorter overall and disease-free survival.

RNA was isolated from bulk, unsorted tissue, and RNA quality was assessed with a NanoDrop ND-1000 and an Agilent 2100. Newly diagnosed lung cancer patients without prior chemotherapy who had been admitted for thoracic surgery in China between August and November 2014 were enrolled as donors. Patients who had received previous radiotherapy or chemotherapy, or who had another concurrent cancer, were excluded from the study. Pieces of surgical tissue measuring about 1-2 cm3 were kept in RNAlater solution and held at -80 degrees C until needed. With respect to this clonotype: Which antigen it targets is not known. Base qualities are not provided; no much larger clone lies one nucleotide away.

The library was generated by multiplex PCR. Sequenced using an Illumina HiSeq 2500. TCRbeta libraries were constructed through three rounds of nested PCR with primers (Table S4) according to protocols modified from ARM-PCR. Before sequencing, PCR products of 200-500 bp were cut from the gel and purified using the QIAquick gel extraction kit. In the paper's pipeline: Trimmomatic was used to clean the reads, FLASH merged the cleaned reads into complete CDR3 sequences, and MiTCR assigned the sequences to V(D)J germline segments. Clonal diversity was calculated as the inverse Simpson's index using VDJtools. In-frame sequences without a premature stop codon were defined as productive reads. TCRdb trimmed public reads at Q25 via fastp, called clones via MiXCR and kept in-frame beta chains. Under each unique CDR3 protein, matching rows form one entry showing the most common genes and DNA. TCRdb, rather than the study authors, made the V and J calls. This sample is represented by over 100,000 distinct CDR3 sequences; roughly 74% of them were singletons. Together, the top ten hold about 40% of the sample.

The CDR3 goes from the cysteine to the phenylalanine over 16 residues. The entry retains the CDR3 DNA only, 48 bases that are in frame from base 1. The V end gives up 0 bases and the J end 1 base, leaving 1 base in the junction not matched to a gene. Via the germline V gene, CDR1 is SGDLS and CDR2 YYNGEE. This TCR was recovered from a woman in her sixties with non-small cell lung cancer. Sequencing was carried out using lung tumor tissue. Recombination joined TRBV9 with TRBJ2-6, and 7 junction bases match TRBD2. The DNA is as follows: TGTGCCAGCAGCGTAGTGGGAGGGTCTGGGGCCAACGTCCTGACTTTC. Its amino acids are CASSVVGGSGANVLTF.